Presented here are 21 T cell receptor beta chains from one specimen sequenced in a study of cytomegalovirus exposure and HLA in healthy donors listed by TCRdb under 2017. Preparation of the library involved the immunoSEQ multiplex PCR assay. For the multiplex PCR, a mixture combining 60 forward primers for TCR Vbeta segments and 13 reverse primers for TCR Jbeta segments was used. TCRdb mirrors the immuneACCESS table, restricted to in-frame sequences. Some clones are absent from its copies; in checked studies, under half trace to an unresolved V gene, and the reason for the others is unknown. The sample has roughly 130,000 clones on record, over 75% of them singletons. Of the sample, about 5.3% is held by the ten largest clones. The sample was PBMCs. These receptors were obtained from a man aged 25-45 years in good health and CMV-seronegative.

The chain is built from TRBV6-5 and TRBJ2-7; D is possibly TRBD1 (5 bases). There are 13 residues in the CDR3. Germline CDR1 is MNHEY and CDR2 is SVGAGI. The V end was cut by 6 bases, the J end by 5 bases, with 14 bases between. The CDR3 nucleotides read TGTGCCAGCAGCTACGGGCAGGGTGACGAGCAGTACTTC. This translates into CASSYGQGDEQYF.

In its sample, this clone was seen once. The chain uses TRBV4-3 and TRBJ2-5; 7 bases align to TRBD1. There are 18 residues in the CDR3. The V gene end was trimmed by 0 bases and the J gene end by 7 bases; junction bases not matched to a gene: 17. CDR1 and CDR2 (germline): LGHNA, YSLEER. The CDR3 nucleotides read TGCGCCAGCAGCCAAGATAAGGAAGGGACAGCACAGTCGGGGACCCAGTACTTC. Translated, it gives CASSQDKEGTAQSGTQYF.

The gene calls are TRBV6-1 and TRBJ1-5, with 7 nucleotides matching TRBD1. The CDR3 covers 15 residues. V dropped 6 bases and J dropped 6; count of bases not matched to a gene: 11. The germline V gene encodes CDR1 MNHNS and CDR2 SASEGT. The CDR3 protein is CASSTEGAVVQPQHF. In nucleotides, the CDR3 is TGTGCCAGCAGCACTGAGGGGGCAGTGGTTCAGCCCCAGCATTTT.

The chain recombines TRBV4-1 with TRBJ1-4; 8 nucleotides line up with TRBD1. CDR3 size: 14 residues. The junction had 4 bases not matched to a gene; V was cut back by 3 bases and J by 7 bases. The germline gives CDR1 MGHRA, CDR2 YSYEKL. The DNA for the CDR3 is TGCGCCAGCAGCCAGTCCAGGGGGCTTGAAAAACTGTTTTTT. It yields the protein CASSQSRGLEKLFF.

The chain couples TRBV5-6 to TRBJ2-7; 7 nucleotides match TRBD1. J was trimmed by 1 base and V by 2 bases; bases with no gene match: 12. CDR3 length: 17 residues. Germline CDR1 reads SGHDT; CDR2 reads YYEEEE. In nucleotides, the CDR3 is TGTGCCAGCAGCTTTTGGGACAGTGTTTTAGGATCCTACGAGCAGTACTTC. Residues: CASSFWDSVLGSYEQYF.

Here the CDR3 DNA reads TGTGCCAGCACCCCGTGGGCGGGGCGCTCCTACGAGCAGTACTTC. It is translated as CASTPWAGRSYEQYF. The chain carries TRBV7-8 and TRBJ2-7; TRBD2 might be the D (6 bases). Germline V gives CDR1 SGHVS, CDR2 FQNEAQ. The CDR3 contains 15 residues. V gave up 7 bases and J gave up 0 bases, with 16 bases separating them.

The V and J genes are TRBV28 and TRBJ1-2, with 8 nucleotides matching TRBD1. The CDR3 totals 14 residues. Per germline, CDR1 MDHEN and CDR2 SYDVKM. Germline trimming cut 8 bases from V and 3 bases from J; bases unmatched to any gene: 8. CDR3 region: CASESGGEDYGYTF. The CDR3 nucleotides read TGTGCCAGCGAGTCAGGGGGCGAGGACTATGGCTACACCTTC.

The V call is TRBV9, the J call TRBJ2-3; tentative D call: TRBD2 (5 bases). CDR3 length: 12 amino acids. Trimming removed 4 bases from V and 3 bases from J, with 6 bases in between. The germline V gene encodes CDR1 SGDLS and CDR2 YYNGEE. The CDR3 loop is CASSRGTDTQYF. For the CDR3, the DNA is TGTGCCAGCAGCCGCGGGACAGATACGCAGTATTTT.

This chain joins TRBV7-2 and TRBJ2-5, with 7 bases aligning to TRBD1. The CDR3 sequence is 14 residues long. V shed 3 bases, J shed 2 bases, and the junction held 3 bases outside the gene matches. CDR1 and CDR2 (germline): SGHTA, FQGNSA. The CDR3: CASSFIRGQETQYF. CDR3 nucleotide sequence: TGTGCCAGCAGCTTTATCAGGGGGCAAGAGACCCAGTACTTC.

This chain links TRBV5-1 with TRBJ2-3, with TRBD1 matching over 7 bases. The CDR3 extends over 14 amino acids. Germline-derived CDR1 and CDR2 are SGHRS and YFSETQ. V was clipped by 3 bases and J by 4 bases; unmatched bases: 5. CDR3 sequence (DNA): TGCGCCAGCAGCTCGACAGGGTCCCCAGATACGCAGTATTTT. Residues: CASSSTGSPDTQYF.

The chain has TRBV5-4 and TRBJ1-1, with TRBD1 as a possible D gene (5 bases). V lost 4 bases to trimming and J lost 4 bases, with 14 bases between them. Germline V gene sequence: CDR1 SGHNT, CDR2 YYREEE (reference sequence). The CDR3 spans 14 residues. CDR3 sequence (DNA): TGTGCCAGCAGCCCAAAGGCAGGGCGCACTGAAGCTTTCTTT. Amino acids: CASSPKAGRTEAFF.

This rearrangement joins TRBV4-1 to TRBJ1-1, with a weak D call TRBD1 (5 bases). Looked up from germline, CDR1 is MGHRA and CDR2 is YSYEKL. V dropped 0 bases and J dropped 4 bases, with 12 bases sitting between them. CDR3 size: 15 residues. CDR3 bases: TGCGCCAGCAGCCAAGATCAGGGTGGACGCACTGAAGCTTTCTTT. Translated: CASSQDQGGRTEAFF.

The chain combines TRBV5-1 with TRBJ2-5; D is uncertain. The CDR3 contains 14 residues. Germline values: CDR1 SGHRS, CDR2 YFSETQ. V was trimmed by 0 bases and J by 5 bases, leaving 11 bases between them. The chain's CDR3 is CASSLGSLTETQYF. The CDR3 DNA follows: TGCGCCAGCAGCTTGGGTTCACTCACGGAGACCCAGTACTTC.

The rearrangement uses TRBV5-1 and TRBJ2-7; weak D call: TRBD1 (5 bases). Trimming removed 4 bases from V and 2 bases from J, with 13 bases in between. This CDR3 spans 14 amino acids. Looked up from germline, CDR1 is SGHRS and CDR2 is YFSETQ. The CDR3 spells CASSPIWGPYEQYF. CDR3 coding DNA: TGCGCCAGCAGCCCTATTTGGGGCCCCTACGAGCAGTACTTC.

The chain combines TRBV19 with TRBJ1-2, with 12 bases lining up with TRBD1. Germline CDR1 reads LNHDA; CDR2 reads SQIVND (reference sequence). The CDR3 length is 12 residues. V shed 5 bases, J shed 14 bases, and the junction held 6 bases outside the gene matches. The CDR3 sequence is CASSRDRGRSTF. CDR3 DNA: TGTGCCAGTAGTCGGGACAGGGGGCGGTCGACCTTC.

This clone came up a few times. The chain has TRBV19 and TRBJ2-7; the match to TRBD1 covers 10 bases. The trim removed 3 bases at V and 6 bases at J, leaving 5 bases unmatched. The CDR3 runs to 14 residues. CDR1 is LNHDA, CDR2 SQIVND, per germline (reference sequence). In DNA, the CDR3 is TGTGCCAGTAGTATCGGGACAGGGGTTGCCGAGCAGTACTTC. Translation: CASSIGTGVAEQYF.

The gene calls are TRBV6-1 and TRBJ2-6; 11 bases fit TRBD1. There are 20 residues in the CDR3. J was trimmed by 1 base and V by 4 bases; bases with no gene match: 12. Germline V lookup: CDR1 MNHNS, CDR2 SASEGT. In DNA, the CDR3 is TGTGCCAGCAGTGGATTCGTTAAAGGGACAGGGGGTTCTGGGGCCAACGTCCTGACTTTC. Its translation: CASSGFVKGTGGSGANVLTF.

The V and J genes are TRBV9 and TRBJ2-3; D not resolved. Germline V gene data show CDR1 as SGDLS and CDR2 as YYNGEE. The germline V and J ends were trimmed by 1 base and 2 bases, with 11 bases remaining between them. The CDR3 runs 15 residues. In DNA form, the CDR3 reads TGTGCCAGCAGCGTATCTCTGGGCAACACAGATACGCAGTATTTT. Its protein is CASSVSLGNTDTQYF.

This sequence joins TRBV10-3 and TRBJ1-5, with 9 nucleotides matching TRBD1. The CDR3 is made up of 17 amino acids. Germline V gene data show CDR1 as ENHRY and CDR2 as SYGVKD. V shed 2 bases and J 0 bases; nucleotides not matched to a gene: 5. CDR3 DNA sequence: TGTGCCATCAGTGAGGTGGGACAGGGCTATAGCAATCAGCCCCAGCATTTT. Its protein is CAISEVGQGYSNQPQHF.

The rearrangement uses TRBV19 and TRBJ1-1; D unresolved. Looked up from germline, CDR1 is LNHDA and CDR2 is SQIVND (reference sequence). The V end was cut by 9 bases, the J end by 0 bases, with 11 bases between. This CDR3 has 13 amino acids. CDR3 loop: CASSIQMNTEAFF. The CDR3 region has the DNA TGTGCCAGCAGCATACAGATGAACACTGAAGCTTTCTTT.

CDR3 coding DNA: TGTGCCAGCAGTTTGACTAGCGGGAGCCCAACAGATACGCAGTATTTT. It translates to CASSLTSGSPTDTQYF. The chain employs TRBV5-8 and TRBJ2-3; 12 nucleotides line up with TRBD2. Germline V gene sequence: CDR1 SGHTS, CDR2 YDEGEE. This CDR3 region has 16 residues. Trimming took 5 bases from V and 3 from J; bases not matched to a gene: 7.